What follows are 28 T cell receptor beta chains derived from one specimen sequenced in a study of T cells after yellow fever vaccination. Using its own MiXCR run on the 5' RACE reads, TCRdb lists one record per CDR3 protein. The data contain nearly 350,000 distinct CDR3 sequences, roughly 7.5% of them singletons. Sequencing used PBMCs, obtained 35 to 50 days after the first yellow fever vaccination. Source of these receptors: a man between 18 and 29 years old who received the YFV17D yellow fever vaccine.

The chain joins TRBV10-1 to TRBJ2-3; the D gene is possibly TRBD2 (6 bases). The CDR3 has 14 residues. V was clipped by 6 bases and J by 6 bases, with 16 bases between them. In germline, CDR1 is WNHNN, CDR2 SYGVQD (reference sequence). The CDR3 DNA reads as TGCGCCAGCAGCCGGAGGGGCGGAGGGGATACGCAGTATTTT. It yields the protein CASSRRGGGDTQYF.

This chain connects TRBV6-2 or TRBV6-3 to TRBJ2-1, with 7 bases lining up with TRBD1. The germline CDR1 and CDR2 sequences are MNHEY and SVGEGT. The CDR3 runs to 14 residues. Losses at the gene ends were 5 bases for V and 5 bases for J; bases not matched to a gene: 6. CDR3: CASSTDRWHNEQFF. CDR3 nucleotides: TGTGCCAGCAGTACGGACAGGTGGCACAATGAGCAGTTCTTC.

V gene TRBV5-4 combines with J gene TRBJ2-3, with TRBD1 identical over 7 bases. The CDR3 spans 14 residues. Germline V CDR1 and CDR2: SGHNT, YYREEE (reference sequence). The V segment lost 5 bases and the J segment 4 bases; nucleotides outside the gene matches: 7. This CDR3 reads CASRPVGGADTQYF. Here the CDR3 DNA reads TGTGCCAGCAGGCCGGTAGGGGGCGCAGATACGCAGTATTTT.

The rearrangement uses TRBV24-1 and TRBJ2-2, with 7 bases that match TRBD1. The CDR3 is 15 residues long. Germline V gene data show CDR1 as KGHDR and CDR2 as SFDVKD. The V and J ends lost 0 bases and 7 bases, in that order; junction bases with no gene match: 4. The CDR3 region is CATSDLRRGIGELFF. DNA of the CDR3: TGTGCCACCAGTGATTTGCGCAGGGGGATCGGGGAGCTGTTTTTT.

In this sample, this clonotype turned up a few times. This sequence joins TRBV7-9 and TRBJ1-1; D remains ambiguous. CDR1 and CDR2 (germline): SEHNR, FQNEAQ (reference sequence). The CDR3 covers 14 residues. With 5 bases removed from V and 6 bases from J, the gap between germline ends came to 16 bases. The DNA of the CDR3 is TGTGCCAGCAGCGCCTCTGTGGGGATCGCTGAAGCTTTCTTT. Protein product: CASSASVGIAEAFF.

The chain has TRBV29-1 and TRBJ2-1; 10 nucleotides align to TRBD1. CDR3 size: 14 residues. The trim removed 3 bases at V and 8 bases at J, leaving 7 bases unmatched. Germline CDR1 is SQVTM and CDR2 is ANQGSEA. As DNA, the CDR3 is TGCAGCGTTGAGCGGGACAGGGGTTTTCATGAGCAGTTCTTC. Protein product: CSVERDRGFHEQFF.

The sample holds a few counts of this clonotype. The chain is built from TRBV4-1 and TRBJ1-2, with 9 bases lining up with TRBD1. CDR1 and CDR2 (germline): MGHRA, YSYEKL. Trimming removed 0 bases from V and 4 bases from J; junction bases left unmatched: 3. CDR3 length: 15 residues. CDR3 sequence: CASSQERDRVYGYTF. CDR3 DNA: TGCGCCAGCAGCCAAGAAAGGGACAGGGTCTATGGCTACACCTTC.

V and J are TRBV7-9 and TRBJ1-2; the D gene is possibly TRBD1 (6 bases). The CDR3 spans 14 residues. V shed 7 bases and J shed 1 base, with 13 bases lying between them. CDR1 is SEHNR and CDR2 is FQNEAQ in the germline V gene (reference sequence). The CDR3 is CASTLTGVNYGYTF. The CDR3 DNA reads TGTGCCAGCACGCTGACAGGAGTTAACTATGGCTACACCTTC.

This clonotype was counted ten times or more. J is TRBJ2-7 and V is TRBV9; D possibly corresponds to TRBD2 (5 bases). CDR3 length: 14 amino acids. CDR1 SGDLS and CDR2 YYNGEE come from the germline V gene. V was trimmed by 2 bases and J by 2 bases, leaving 11 bases between them. DNA of the CDR3: TGTGCCAGCAGCGTTGAGGGATCCCCCTACGAGCAGTACGTC. Protein: CASSVEGSPYEQYV.

This clonotype was observed a handful of times. The chain carries TRBV7-2 and TRBJ1-2; maybe TRBD1 (5 bases). Deletions cut 5 bases from V and 6 bases from J, with 19 bases between. Germline CDR1 SGHTA, CDR2 FQGNSA. The CDR3 length is 15 residues. CDR3 DNA sequence: TGTGCCAGCAGCAGGTCCCAGGGAAGTCGGGATGGCTACACCTTC. As protein: CASSRSQGSRDGYTF.

This clonotype was detected only a few times. This chain joins TRBV7-2 and TRBJ2-7; TRBD2 is a possible D gene (5 bases). The V end lost 5 bases, the J end lost 3 bases, and 14 bases lay between the germline ends. CDR1 and CDR2 from the germline V gene are SGHTA and FQGNSA. The CDR3 extends over 14 amino acids. CDR3 nucleotide sequence: TGTGCCAGCAGCCCTCTAGGTGGAGGCTACGAGCAGTACTTC. The encoded protein is CASSPLGGGYEQYF.

The table lists this clonotype with many counts. The rearrangement links TRBV7-2 to TRBJ1-2, with TRBD1 as a possible D gene (6 bases). The V gene lost 7 bases and the J gene lost 1 base, with 13 bases spanning the gap. The length of the CDR3 is 14 residues. Per germline, CDR1 SGHTA and CDR2 FQGNSA. Here the CDR3 DNA reads TGTGCCAGCACCCAAATGGACAGTAACTATGGCTACACCTTC. Translated, it gives CASTQMDSNYGYTF.

This chain links TRBV7-2 with TRBJ1-2; no clear D gene. The germline V gene has CDR1 SGHTA and CDR2 FQGNSA. This CDR3 is built from 12 residues. Between the trimmed V and J ends, which lost 3 bases and 8 bases, there was a span of 10 bases. CDR3: CASSFHGPGYTF. In DNA, the CDR3 is TGTGCCAGCAGCTTTCACGGGCCGGGCTACACCTTC.

The V call is TRBV10-3, the J call TRBJ1-1; D call uncertain. Trimming removed 6 bases at V and 1 base at J, with 9 bases between. CDR1 is ENHRY and CDR2 is SYGVKD in the germline V gene. The CDR3 has 13 amino acids. This chain's CDR3 is CAIRGGPNTEAFF. CDR3 in DNA: TGTGCCATCAGGGGAGGTCCGAACACTGAAGCTTTCTTT.

This sequence joins TRBV10-3 and TRBJ2-1, with 14 bases identical to TRBD2. This CDR3 contains 20 residues. With V trimmed by 8 bases and J by 2 bases, 17 bases remained unmatched. CDR1 is ENHRY and CDR2 is SYGVKD in the germline V gene. CDR3 in amino acids: CAIRIGRLAGGRRAYNEQFF. The CDR3 DNA reads as TGTGCCATCCGTATAGGTCGACTAGCGGGGGGGCGGAGGGCCTACAATGAGCAGTTCTTC.

This chain joins TRBV7-9 and TRBJ2-7; unclear D gene. The CDR3 totals 11 residues. Germline V CDR1 and CDR2: SEHNR, FQNEAQ (reference sequence). The V and J ends lost 5 bases and 4 bases respectively, with 6 bases between them. The CDR3 bases are TGTGCCAGCAGCGGAAAATACGAGCAGTACTTC. It translates to CASSGKYEQYF.

This clonotype was recorded many times. The chain couples TRBV5-1 to TRBJ2-3; D call uncertain. Per the germline V gene, CDR1 is SGHRS and CDR2 is YFSETQ. The V gene lost 0 bases and the J gene lost 2 bases, with 13 bases spanning the gap. CDR3 length: 16 residues. CDR3 nucleotide sequence: TGCGCCAGCAGCTTGGAGGTTGAAAGATACACAGATACGCAGTATTTT. Residues: CASSLEVERYTDTQYF.

This chain connects TRBV6-2 or TRBV6-3 to TRBJ2-7; TRBD2 is a possible D gene (6 bases). The V gene's germline CDR1 is MNHEY and CDR2 SVGEGT. The length of the CDR3 is 13 residues. Trimming shortened V by 6 bases and J by 5 bases, and 14 bases separated the two germline ends. This chain's CDR3 is CASRISGRNEQYF. In nucleotides, the CDR3 is TGTGCCAGCAGAATAAGTGGGAGGAACGAGCAGTACTTC.

This chain uses TRBV11-2 with TRBJ2-6; 7 bases are shared with TRBD1. V was pared by 0 bases and J by 2 bases, with 10 bases of the junction left unmatched. The CDR3 has 19 amino acids. CDR1 and CDR2 from the germline V gene are SGHAT and FQNNGV. This chain's CDR3 is CASSLDRGDRDAGANVLTF. The CDR3 DNA reads as TGTGCCAGCAGCTTAGATCGCGGCGACAGGGACGCTGGGGCCAACGTCCTGACTTTC.

The CDR3 bases are TGTGCCATCAGGGACAGAGCGACCCAAGAGACCCAGTACTTC. As protein: CAIRDRATQETQYF. V is TRBV10-3 and J is TRBJ2-5, with TRBD1 as a possible D gene (6 bases). The CDR3 runs to 14 residues. The germline V and J ends were trimmed by 6 bases and 1 base, with 12 bases remaining between them. From germline, CDR1 is ENHRY and CDR2 SYGVKD.

This clonotype has only a few counts. The rearrangement uses TRBV5-1 and TRBJ2-1, with D possibly being TRBD1 (5 bases). Germline loops: CDR1 SGHRS, CDR2 YFSETQ. Between the trimmed V and J ends, which lost 2 bases and 4 bases, there was a span of 7 bases. The CDR3 contains 13 residues. For the CDR3, the DNA is TGCGCCAGCAGCTTTAACAGGTACAATGAGCAGTTCTTC. The encoded protein is CASSFNRYNEQFF.

At least ten counts were recorded for this clonotype. V gene TRBV12-3 or TRBV12-4 combines with J gene TRBJ2-3; D unresolved. Trimming took 8 bases from V and 2 from J, leaving 11 bases between them. The CDR3 extends over 13 amino acids. For the CDR3, the DNA is TGTGCCAGCCGGAAAGACCTCACAGATACGCAGTATTTT. Translated, it gives CASRKDLTDTQYF.

This clonotype appeared many times. The rearrangement uses TRBV12-3 or TRBV12-4 and TRBJ1-2; D may be TRBD1 (5 bases). This CDR3 spans 14 amino acids. V dropped 5 bases and J dropped 8 bases, with 18 bases sitting between them. The CDR3 region is CASSAQIGDRGYTF. CDR3 nucleotide sequence: TGTGCCAGCAGTGCTCAGATAGGGGATAGAGGCTACACCTTC.

In this sample, this clonotype turned up a few times. The J gene is TRBJ1-2, the V gene TRBV6-5; D ambiguous. V was clipped by 0 bases and J by 7 bases, with 9 bases between them. The germline gives CDR1 MNHEY, CDR2 SVGAGI. This CDR3 has 13 residues. CDR3 sequence reads: CASSYSHSSGYTF. CDR3 bases: TGTGCCAGCAGTTACTCCCATAGCAGTGGCTACACCTTC.

This clonotype has more than one count but fewer than ten. The rearrangement uses TRBV28 and TRBJ1-2, with 8 positions matching TRBD1. V was clipped by 8 bases and J by 10 bases; unmatched bases: 12. Germline assignment: CDR1 MDHEN and CDR2 SYDVKM. The CDR3 sequence is 13 residues long. CDR3 amino acids: CASGLRGRGDYTF. For the CDR3, the DNA is TGTGCCAGCGGCCTCAGGGGGCGCGGAGACTACACCTTC.

This clonotype was counted at least ten times. In nucleotides, the CDR3 is TGTGCCAGCAGCTCCGGGACTCTACTCTACAATGAGCAGTTCTTC. Translating gives CASSSGTLLYNEQFF. The chain recombines TRBV6-2 or TRBV6-3 with TRBJ2-1; perhaps TRBD2 as D (6 bases). Germline lookup yields CDR1 MNHEY and CDR2 SVGEGT. This CDR3 is built from 15 residues. Trimming removed 6 bases at V and 3 bases at J, with 15 bases between.

This clonotype was recorded at least ten times. This chain links TRBV20-1 with TRBJ1-4, with no clear D. Trimming took off 0 bases at V and 8 bases at J, with 13 bases between the two ends. In germline, CDR1 is DFQATT, CDR2 SNEGSKA (reference sequence). The CDR3 is 14 residues long. CDR3 DNA: TGCAGTGCTAGAGATATAGGGTACGACGAAAAACTGTTTTTT. Translating it yields CSARDIGYDEKLFF.

The J gene is TRBJ2-2, the V gene TRBV9; no definite D call. Trimming removed 3 bases at V and 6 bases at J, with 9 bases between. The CDR3 contains 13 residues. Germline values: CDR1 SGDLS, CDR2 YYNGEE. The CDR3 reads CASSALGAGELFF. The CDR3 DNA is TGTGCCAGCAGCGCCCTTGGTGCCGGGGAGCTGTTTTTT.